This T cell receptor beta chain is drawn from a study of blood T cells in healthy people across ages. Study-wide results and limits: A roughly linear fall in TCR beta diversity per million T cells was seen with increasing age.

This clonotype showed up many times. No antigen is known for it. The second PCR ran about 6 to 12 cycles with a sample-barcoded 5' primer and J-beta primers. Template switching added a 12-random-nucleotide identifier to every cDNA molecule. MiXCR, applied by TCRdb to the 5' RACE reads, yields one record per CDR3 protein. The sample records under 2 million distinct CDR3 sequences, about 32% being singletons. Total RNA, at least 5.5 micrograms per sample, came from PBMCs. Germline V gene lookup returns CDR1 MGHRA and CDR2 YSYEKL. The CDR3 covers 14 residues. The germline V and J ends were trimmed by 1 base and 2 bases, with 9 bases remaining between them.

This clonotype was obtained from a woman aged 25 to 45 in good health. Sequencing input: blood. The rearrangement joins TRBV4-1 to TRBJ2-7; possibly TRBD1 for D (5 bases). The CDR3 bases are TGCGCCAGCAGCCAAGGCAGGGTAGCCTACGAGCAGTACTTC. As protein: CASSQGRVAYEQYF.